Below, 10 T cell receptor beta chains from the same sample are listed, as sequenced in a study of T cell changes during pregnancy in multiple sclerosis. Repertoires were generated with immunoSEQ multiplex PCR, while TCRdb's copy carries only in-frame clones and drops some. The sample comprises over 25,000 clones, roughly 90% of which are singletons, and around 0.4% rests with the top ten. Sequenced here: CD4+ T cells from peripheral blood mononuclear cells, sampled in the second trimester of pregnancy. These receptors were obtained from a female donor in good health, enrolled as a control in a pregnancy study.

V and J are TRBV5-4 and TRBJ1-1; unclear D gene. The CDR3 loop spans 13 amino acids. Germline V CDR1 and CDR2: SGHNT, YYREEE (reference sequence). The ends were cut back, 5 bases at V and 11 bases at J, with 19 bases in the middle. Written as DNA, the CDR3 is TGTGCCAGCAGTCCCGAAACTGGTGTCGGGGCTTTCTTT. Translated, it gives CASSPETGVGAFF. Combining the CDR3 with reference TRBV5-4 and TRBJ1-1 gives the whole variable domain ETGVTQSPTHLIKTRGQQVTLRCSSQSGHNTVSWYQQALGQGPQFIFQYYREEENGRGNFPPRFSGLQFPNYSSELNVNALELDDSALYLCASSPETGVGAFFGQGTRLTVV.

This sequence joins TRBV30 and TRBJ1-4, with 7 bases matching TRBD1. CDR1 and CDR2 from the germline V gene are GTSNPN and SVGIG (reference sequence). The CDR3 covers 13 residues. Trimming at V came to 1 base and at J to 5 bases, leaving 1 base not matched to a gene. The CDR3 region has the DNA TGTGCCTGGAGTGGGGACAGCAATGAAAAACTGTTTTTT. It is translated as CAWSGDSNEKLFF.

The CDR3 sequence is CASSPQPSGGGEKLFF. Written as DNA, the CDR3 is TGTGCCAGCAGCCCCCAACCCTCGGGGGGAGGTGAAAAACTGTTTTTT. The chain joins TRBV11-3 to TRBJ1-4, with D possibly matching TRBD1 (5 bases). Trimming removed 5 bases from V and 7 bases from J, with 20 bases in between. The V gene's germline CDR1 is SGHNT and CDR2 YENEEA. This CDR3 region has 16 residues.

The CDR3: CASSSGGSDSPLHF. CDR3 coding DNA: TGTGCCAGCAGCTCCGGGGGGAGCGATTCACCCCTCCACTTT. The chain has TRBV7-9 and TRBJ1-6; the D gene is possibly TRBD1 (5 bases). The germline CDR1 and CDR2 sequences are SEHNR and FQNEAQ (reference sequence). The CDR3 sequence is 14 residues long. V lost 4 bases, J lost 8 bases, and 12 bases lay in between.

The chain has TRBV27 and TRBJ1-1, with TRBD1 as a possible D gene (6 bases). This CDR3 comprises 15 residues. V lost 3 bases and J 1 base, leaving 12 bases between the germline ends. Germline CDR1 reads MNHEY; CDR2 reads SMNVEV (reference sequence). As DNA, the CDR3 is TGTGCCAGCAGTTTGTACAGGGTAAAGAACACTGAAGCTTTCTTT. Its protein product is CASSLYRVKNTEAFF.

This chain uses TRBV6-8 with TRBJ2-7, with D unresolved. The V and J ends lost 2 bases and 6 bases respectively, with 14 bases between them. Germline V gene data show CDR1 as MNHGY and CDR2 as SAAAGT. The CDR3 covers 14 residues. The CDR3 DNA reads TGTGCCAGCAGTTACCGGAGTCGATCCCGCGAGCAGTACTTC. Protein: CASSYRSRSREQYF.

This rearrangement joins TRBV6-5 to TRBJ2-7; 10 bases align to TRBD1. The CDR3 covers 16 residues. J gave up 2 bases and V 2 bases, and 6 bases lay outside the gene matches. Germline-derived CDR1 and CDR2 are MNHEY and SVGAGI. CDR3 sequence (DNA): TGTGCCAGCAGTTACCCACGACAGGGGGCGGCCTACGAGCAGTACTTC. It translates to CASSYPRQGAAYEQYF.

This chain connects TRBV10-3 to TRBJ1-2, with 8 bases aligning to TRBD1. Germline-derived CDR1 and CDR2 are ENHRY and SYGVKD. V was pared by 8 bases and J by 7 bases, with 6 bases of the junction left unmatched. The CDR3 contains 12 residues. In DNA form, the CDR3 reads TGTGCCATCGGACAGGGTCAGGGTGGCTACACCTTC. Translation: CAIGQGQGGYTF.

In regard to this clone: Other DNA variants within this sample encode the same CDR3. The chain has TRBV5-1 and TRBJ1-1; 10 nucleotides match TRBD1. The CDR3 has 16 amino acids. V was clipped by 4 bases and J by 4 bases; unmatched bases: 10. CDR1 is SGHRS and CDR2 is YFSETQ in the germline V gene. CDR3 residues: CASSQPTGGRGTEAFF. CDR3 coding DNA: TGCGCCAGCAGCCAACCGACAGGGGGCAGGGGCACTGAAGCTTTCTTT.

The rearrangement uses TRBV27 and TRBJ1-2; TRBD1 matches 7 bases. Per germline, CDR1 MNHEY and CDR2 SMNVEV (reference sequence). The trim removed 3 bases at V and 5 bases at J, leaving 3 bases unmatched. The CDR3 extends over 13 amino acids. In nucleotides, the CDR3 is TGTGCCAGCAGTTTGGGACAGAAGTATGGCTACACCTTC. This codes for CASSLGQKYGYTF.